This TCR beta chain originates from a study of T cell changes during pregnancy in multiple sclerosis. The data were produced by immunoSEQ multiplex PCR, yet TCRdb's version contains in-frame clones alone and is incomplete. Of around 62,000 clones listed, over 80% are singletons. Germline assignment: CDR1 SGHRS and CDR2 YFSETQ. CDR3 length: 14 residues. V lost 4 bases, J lost 2 bases, and 4 bases stayed unmatched. The chain carries TRBV5-1 and TRBJ2-7; TRBD1 agrees at 9 bases. This TCR was recovered from a female donor with multiple sclerosis, enrolled in a pregnancy study. The sequenced sample was CD4+ T cells from peripheral blood mononuclear cells, obtained in the first trimester of pregnancy. DNA for the CDR3: TGCGCCAGCAGCAAGGGACAGGGCACCTACGAGCAGTACTTC. Translating it yields CASSKGQGTYEQYF.